There are a few counts of the clone carrying this T cell receptor beta chain. The data stem from a study of patients and donors after allogeneic stem cell transplantation. TCRdb re-derived calls from the RT-PCR reads in MiXCR, one entry per CDR3 protein. The sample holds approximately 140,000 distinct CDR3 sequences, over 30% seen once. The CDR3 is 15 residues long. The ends were cut back, 2 bases at V and 4 bases at J, with 12 bases in the middle. The rearrangement joins TRBV12-3 or TRBV12-4 to TRBJ2-1; D possibly corresponds to TRBD2 (7 bases). Sequenced material: blood, either unsorted or a sorted T cell fraction (not recorded which). This clonotype was obtained from a human donor who was either an allogeneic HSCT recipient or a stem cell or donor lymphocyte infusion donor (not recorded which). It is not recorded whose cells these are; they may come from a transplant donor. CDR3 residues: CASSLRRGLYNEQFF. Here the CDR3 DNA reads TGTGCCAGCAGTTTAAGGCGGGGGCTTTACAATGAGCAGTTCTTC.